This TCR beta chain stems from a study of control samples from healthy donors and cancer patients. Here immunoSEQ multiplex PCR was the method, and the copy in TCRdb shows in-frame clones only, minus some. Altogether 170,000 or so clones are present, 94% being singletons, with the ten largest covering around 1.5%. The sequencing input was blood. The clonotype comes from a young woman in good health.

As DNA, the CDR3 is TGTGCCAGCCTAAAGAACTCCGGGACAGGGAGTTACGAGCAGTACTTC. It encodes CASLKNSGTGSYEQYF. The chain recombines TRBV5-6 with TRBJ2-7, with 9 nucleotides matching TRBD1. CDR1 is SGHDT, CDR2 YYEEEE, per germline. The CDR3 length is 16 residues. After removal of 7 bases from V and 4 bases from J, the junction contained 15 bases not matched to a gene.